This paragraph covers one T cell receptor beta chain sequence. Antigen unknown. Germline loops: CDR1 SQVTM, CDR2 ANQGSEA. Trimming took 7 bases from V and 2 from J; bases not matched to a gene: 3. The length of the CDR3 is 12 residues. This sample is drawn from a study of cytomegalovirus exposure and HLA in healthy donors. The study ran its PCR with 60 Vbeta and 13 Jbeta primers. Clones were sequenced by immunoSEQ multiplex PCR, and TCRdb holds only the in-frame ones, with some missing. The table shows around 140,000 clones, with about 80% occurring only once. Findings and limits, study-wide: Immune exposure data for these donors was limited to CMV serostatus. There were a few CMV-associated chains whose specificity for CMV antigens was confirmed in vitro.

The sequence was collected from a female donor in good health and CMV-seronegative. The specimen sequenced was PBMCs. The chain couples TRBV29-1 to TRBJ1-2; TRBD1 matches at 8 bases. The CDR3 region is CSAWDRNYGYTF. CDR3 nucleotide sequence: TGCAGCGCCTGGGACAGGAACTATGGCTACACCTTC.